Following are 24 T cell receptor beta chains from one sample sequenced in a study of neurological immune-mediated disorders. Each CDR3 protein is one row after TCRdb ran MiXCR on the 5' RACE reads. The sample yields roughly 39,000 distinct CDR3 sequences, about 7% seen once. Sequencing was carried out using CD4+ T cells from blood. Receptors were obtained from a man aged 50 to 59 in good health.

This clonotype was recorded many times. CDR3 region: CASSFPGQNSNQPQHF. The CDR3 DNA sequence: TGCGCCAGCAGCTTTCCGGGACAGAATAGCAATCAGCCCCAGCATTTT. The gene calls are TRBV5-1 and TRBJ1-5; 7 bases fit TRBD1. Germline loops: CDR1 SGHRS, CDR2 YFSETQ. V dropped 2 bases and J dropped 0; count of bases not matched to a gene: 5. CDR3 length: 16 residues.

In this sample, this clonotype turned up a few times. This chain links TRBV10-2 with TRBJ2-2, with 12 bases lining up with TRBD2. J gave up 2 bases and V 1 base, and 8 bases lay outside the gene matches. The germline CDR1 and CDR2 sequences are WSHSY and SAAADI. This CDR3 comprises 19 residues. The CDR3 DNA reads as TGCGCCAGCAGTGAGTTAAGCGGACTAGCGGGAACCAACACCGGGGAGCTGTTTTTT. Encoded protein: CASSELSGLAGTNTGELFF.

This clonotype was picked up many times. This chain links TRBV7-2 with TRBJ2-1; TRBD2 aligns across 13 bases. Germline V gene data show CDR1 as SGHTA and CDR2 as FQGNSA. CDR3 size: 14 residues. V shed 10 bases, J shed 12 bases, and the junction held 12 bases outside the gene matches. The CDR3 bases are TGTGCCACCACACAAACTAGCGGGAGGGCCAGGCAGTTCTTC. Encoded protein: CATTQTSGRARQFF.

This clonotype was recorded at least ten times. The chain carries TRBV30 and TRBJ1-5; 10 bases are a match to TRBD1. J lost 3 bases, V lost 1 base, and 3 bases had no gene match. The CDR3 runs to 15 residues. Germline CDR1 is GTSNPN and CDR2 is SVGIG (reference sequence). In nucleotides, the CDR3 is TGTGCCTGGAGTGGGGGACAGGGGTTCAATCAGCCCCAGCATTTT. As protein: CAWSGGQGFNQPQHF.

This clonotype was recorded at least ten times. The chain carries TRBV6-1 and TRBJ2-1, with no clear D. Trimming stripped 7 bases from V and 10 bases from J, with 11 bases between. CDR1 MNHNS and CDR2 SASEGT come from the germline V gene. This CDR3 region has 11 residues. The CDR3 nucleotides read TGTGCCAGCACCCTGTATGGGGAGCAGTTCTTC. This sequence encodes CASTLYGEQFF.

This clonotype appeared many times. This chain connects TRBV5-1 to TRBJ1-2; 7 nucleotides agree with TRBD1. V lost 4 bases and J lost 4; bases outside the gene matches: 7. This CDR3 contains 14 residues. From germline, CDR1 is SGHRS and CDR2 YFSETQ. The CDR3 protein is CASSEQGGGYGYTF. The CDR3 DNA follows: TGCGCCAGCAGCGAGCAAGGGGGCGGCTATGGCTACACCTTC.

The chain joins TRBV19 to TRBJ1-5; 10 nucleotides agree with TRBD1. Germline CDR1 LNHDA, CDR2 SQIVND (reference sequence). After removal of 11 bases from V and 6 bases from J, the junction contained 7 bases not matched to a gene. This CDR3 region has 13 residues. CDR3 bases: TGTGCCGCAGGGGGACAGGGGTCTCAGCCCCAGCATTTT. Its protein product is CAAGGQGSQPQHF.

This clonotype was detected many times. The rearrangement joins TRBV14 to TRBJ2-2; no reliable D call. CDR3 length equals 13 residues. CDR1 and CDR2 (germline): SGHDN, FVKESK. Trimming pared 2 bases from V and 8 bases from J, leaving 9 bases between. This CDR3 is CASSQIERGELFF. CDR3 nucleotide sequence: TGTGCCAGCAGCCAAATTGAACGGGGGGAGCTGTTTTTT.

This clonotype has a count of ten or more. The CDR3 DNA is TGCGCCAGCAGCCAGGGACTAGCGGCCTCCAGTCGGGAGCAGTACTTC. It codes for CASSQGLAASSREQYF. The chain links TRBV5-1 to TRBJ2-7; the match to TRBD2 covers 11 bases. After removal of 4 bases from V and 7 bases from J, the junction contained 13 bases not matched to a gene. This CDR3 has 16 amino acids. CDR1 SGHRS and CDR2 YFSETQ come from the germline V gene.

The CDR3 DNA reads as TGCAGTGCTAGAGACCAGGGGGCGGGGTGGGACACTGAAGCTTTCTTT. Translation: CSARDQGAGWDTEAFF. The rearrangement links TRBV20-1 to TRBJ1-1, with 8 nucleotides matching TRBD1. The CDR3 runs 16 residues. The trim removed 0 bases at V and 3 bases at J, leaving 9 bases unmatched. The germline V gene encodes CDR1 DFQATT and CDR2 SNEGSKA (reference sequence).

This clonotype has ten or more counts. This chain joins TRBV29-1 and TRBJ2-7, with D perhaps TRBD2 (6 bases). Trimming took off 4 bases at V and 3 bases at J, with 10 bases between the two ends. This CDR3 region has 12 residues. Germline CDR1 reads SQVTM; CDR2 reads ANQGSEA. CDR3 protein: CSVAYGSYEQYF. DNA for the CDR3: TGCAGCGTTGCCTACGGGAGCTACGAGCAGTACTTC.

Ten or more counts support this clonotype. This chain uses TRBV25-1 with TRBJ2-5, with 11 bases that match TRBD1. This CDR3 contains 15 residues. V trimming: 5 bases; J trimming: 5 bases; junction bases outside the gene matches: 7. CDR1 is MGHDK and CDR2 is SYGVNS in the germline V gene. CDR3 nucleotides: TGTGCCAGCAGTTTCGGACAGGGGGCTTTGGAGACCCAGTACTTC. Translating gives CASSFGQGALETQYF.

Ten or more counts support this clonotype. Here the CDR3 DNA reads TGCGCCAGCAGCTTGGACCGGGCCCCCGGGGAGCTGTTTTTT. Its translation is CASSLDRAPGELFF. The chain joins TRBV5-1 to TRBJ2-2, with D uncertain. The germline CDR1 and CDR2 sequences are SGHRS and YFSETQ. The CDR3 totals 14 residues. Deletions cut 0 bases from V and 6 bases from J, with 9 bases between.

Only a few counts were recorded for this clonotype. The chain joins TRBV30 to TRBJ1-3; no reliable D call. Germline V gene data show CDR1 as GTSNPN and CDR2 as SVGIG (reference sequence). The V end was cut by 2 bases, the J end by 2 bases, with 7 bases between. The CDR3 totals 13 residues. The CDR3 loop reads CAWSTGPGNTIYF. CDR3 coding DNA: TGTGCCTGGAGTACGGGCCCTGGAAACACCATATATTTT.

This clonotype has at least ten counts. The genes are TRBV18 and TRBJ2-1, with D uncertain. The CDR3 covers 16 residues. CDR1 and CDR2 (germline): KGHSH, LQKENI. The V gene lost 2 bases and the J gene lost 0 bases, with 11 bases spanning the gap. The chain's CDR3 is CASSPSRQSSYNEQFF. CDR3 nucleotide sequence: TGTGCCAGCTCACCATCGCGGCAGAGCTCCTACAATGAGCAGTTCTTC.

This clonotype was seen at least ten times. The chain couples TRBV7-2 to TRBJ2-2; unclear D gene. CDR1 is SGHTA, CDR2 FQGNSA, per germline. V lost 8 bases and J 7 bases, leaving 11 bases between the germline ends. This CDR3 spans 12 amino acids. CDR3 DNA sequence: TGTGCCAGCTCTTATGATGTCGGGGAGCTGTTTTTT. Amino acid sequence: CASSYDVGELFF.

This clonotype was observed at least ten times. The J gene is TRBJ1-6, the V gene TRBV7-9; 8 positions agree with TRBD1. V lost 3 bases, J lost 6 bases, and 4 bases stayed unmatched. The length of the CDR3 is 15 residues. Germline CDR1 reads SEHNR; CDR2 reads FQNEAQ (reference sequence). The CDR3 nucleotides are TGTGCCAGCAGCTTCGGACAGGGCTTTAATTCACCCCTCCACTTT. It encodes CASSFGQGFNSPLHF.

This clonotype was detected ten times or more. The rearrangement joins TRBV30 to TRBJ2-3; D perhaps matches TRBD2 (5 bases). V was pared by 3 bases and J by 0 bases, with 22 bases between. Germline assignment: CDR1 GTSNPN and CDR2 SVGIG (reference sequence). The CDR3 is made up of 18 amino acids. CDR3 in amino acids: CAWRALRTPRNSTDTQYF. CDR3 sequence (DNA): TGTGCCTGGAGGGCTCTAAGGACTCCTCGAAATAGCACAGATACGCAGTATTTT.

This clonotype occurred many times. The rearrangement uses TRBV7-8 and TRBJ2-7, with a weak D call TRBD2 (5 bases). With 3 bases removed from V and 9 bases from J, the gap between germline ends came to 12 bases. The CDR3 is made up of 12 amino acids. The germline V gene has CDR1 SGHVS and CDR2 FQNEAQ. The CDR3 here is CASSLSSIRQYF. In nucleotides, the CDR3 is TGTGCCAGCAGCTTGTCTAGCATAAGGCAGTACTTC.

In its sample, this clonotype was seen many times. The chain combines TRBV20-1 with TRBJ2-2; D gene ambiguous. Trimming took 2 bases from V and 3 from J, leaving 7 bases between them. Germline lookup yields CDR1 DFQATT and CDR2 SNEGSKA (reference sequence). This CDR3 contains 13 residues. The CDR3 DNA is TGCAGTGCTAGATTCCGGGACACCGGGGAGCTGTTTTTT. It translates to CSARFRDTGELFF.

This clonotype came up many times. This chain joins TRBV27 and TRBJ1-3; D not certain. Germline V CDR1 and CDR2: MNHEY, SMNVEV (reference sequence). The CDR3 extends over 16 amino acids. V lost 3 bases, J lost 4 bases, and 16 bases lay in between. The CDR3 loop reads CASSFPLESGGNTIYF. The CDR3 DNA reads TGTGCCAGCAGTTTCCCCTTAGAGTCTGGAGGAAACACCATATATTTT.

This clonotype has ten or more counts. The chain couples TRBV29-1 to TRBJ1-1, with no clear D. The CDR3 is 15 amino acids. CDR1 and CDR2 (germline): SQVTM, ANQGSEA. V lost 2 bases to trimming and J lost 1 base, with 14 bases between them. The chain's CDR3 is CSVERQPIANTEAFF. CDR3 bases: TGCAGCGTTGAACGGCAGCCCATCGCGAACACTGAAGCTTTCTTT.

Ten or more counts support this clonotype. The chain employs TRBV7-2 and TRBJ2-3; no definite D call. Germline CDR1 SGHTA, CDR2 FQGNSA. This CDR3 spans 14 amino acids. Trimming pared 5 bases from V and 1 base from J, leaving 10 bases between. Here the CDR3 DNA reads TGTGCCAGCAGCCTAGTAGCACGCACAGATACGCAGTATTTT. It specifies CASSLVARTDTQYF.

The chain uses TRBV12-3 or TRBV12-4 and TRBJ2-2; D is ambiguous. Trimming cost V 4 bases and J 2 bases, with 5 bases left between them. This CDR3 region has 13 residues. The CDR3 DNA follows: TGTGCCAGCAGTTCCTTTAACACCGGGGAGCTGTTTTTT. Protein sequence: CASSSFNTGELFF.